The T cell receptor (beta chain) described here comes from a study of T cell changes during pregnancy in multiple sclerosis. Profiled with immunoSEQ multiplex PCR; TCRdb holds only in-frame clones, not every one. The sample shows roughly 40,000 clones, more than 80% of them seen only once. Comments on this clone: This specimen includes other DNA sequences encoding the same CDR3.

Trimming took 6 bases from V and 4 from J; bases not matched to a gene: 4. The CDR3 is 13 residues long. CDR1 and CDR2 from the germline V gene are MNHNS and SASEGT. This chain links TRBV6-1 with TRBJ1-1, with 8 bases fitting TRBD1. The sequence came from a female donor with multiple sclerosis, enrolled in a pregnancy study. Sequencing used CD4+ T cells from peripheral blood mononuclear cells, obtained in the third trimester of pregnancy. CDR3 sequence reads: CASRDRAFTEAFF. For the CDR3, the DNA is TGTGCCAGCAGGGACAGGGCGTTCACTGAAGCTTTCTTT.